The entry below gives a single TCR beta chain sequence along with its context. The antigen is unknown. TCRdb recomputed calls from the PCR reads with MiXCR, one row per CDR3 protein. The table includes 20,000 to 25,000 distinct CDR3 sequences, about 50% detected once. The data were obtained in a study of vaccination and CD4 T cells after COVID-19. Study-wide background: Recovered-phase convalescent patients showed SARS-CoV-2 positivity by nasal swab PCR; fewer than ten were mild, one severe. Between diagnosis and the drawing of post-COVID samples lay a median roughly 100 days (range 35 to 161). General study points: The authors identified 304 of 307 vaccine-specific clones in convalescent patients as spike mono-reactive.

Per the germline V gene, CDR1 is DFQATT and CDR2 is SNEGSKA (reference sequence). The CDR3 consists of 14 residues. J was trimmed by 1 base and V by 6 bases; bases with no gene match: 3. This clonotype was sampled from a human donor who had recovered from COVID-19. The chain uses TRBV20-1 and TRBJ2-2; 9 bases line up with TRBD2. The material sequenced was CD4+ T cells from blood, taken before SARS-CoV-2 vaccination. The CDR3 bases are TGCAGTGCCTCGACTAGCGGGAACACCGGGGAGCTGTTTTTT. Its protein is CSASTSGNTGELFF.